This T cell receptor (beta chain) comes out of a study of blood T cell repertoires in COVID-19. Study at large: COVID-19 samples collected from the United States, Italy and Spain covered acute and convalescent phases.

In the source study's methods: Researchers report that nucleated cell counts were estimated from reference gene primer amplification. The assay was immunoSEQ multiplex PCR, and TCRdb's table has in-frame clones only and misses some. V and J calls and clone size follow that table, whereas D and trimming were derived from the DNA. The repertoire holds around 150,000 clones, with 65% to 90% as singletons. Per germline, CDR1 MNHNS and CDR2 SASEGT. This CDR3 contains 15 residues. Trimming at V came to 0 bases and at J to 5 bases, leaving 6 bases not matched to a gene. Sequencing used peripheral blood. The clonotype comes from a man aged 60 to 75 with acute or convalescent COVID-19. This chain connects TRBV6-1 to TRBJ2-7; 8 nucleotides align to TRBD1. CDR3 region: CASSEARTGRNEQYF. Written as DNA, the CDR3 is TGTGCCAGCAGTGAAGCCCGGACAGGGCGAAACGAGCAGTACTTC.